This TCR beta chain originates from a study of patients and donors after allogeneic stem cell transplantation. This CDR3 contains 15 residues. Germline loops: CDR1 SQVTM, CDR2 ANQGSEA. V dropped 7 bases and J dropped 0; count of bases not matched to a gene: 10. A note on this clonotype: Possible read error: a much larger clone is one base away.

One entry per CDR3 protein, called by TCRdb with MiXCR from the RT-PCR reads. The sample contains tens of thousands of distinct CDR3 sequences, around 5% of which appear only once. The V call is TRBV29-1, the J call TRBJ2-3, with TRBD1 identical over 7 bases. Sequencing input: blood, either unsorted or a sorted T cell fraction (not recorded which). This sequence originates from a human donor who was either an allogeneic HSCT recipient or a stem cell or donor lymphocyte infusion donor (not recorded which). It is not recorded whose cells these are; they may come from a transplant donor. The CDR3 protein is CSAGTGTASTDTQYF. CDR3 nucleotides: TGCAGCGCTGGTACGGGGACAGCTAGCACAGATACGCAGTATTTT.